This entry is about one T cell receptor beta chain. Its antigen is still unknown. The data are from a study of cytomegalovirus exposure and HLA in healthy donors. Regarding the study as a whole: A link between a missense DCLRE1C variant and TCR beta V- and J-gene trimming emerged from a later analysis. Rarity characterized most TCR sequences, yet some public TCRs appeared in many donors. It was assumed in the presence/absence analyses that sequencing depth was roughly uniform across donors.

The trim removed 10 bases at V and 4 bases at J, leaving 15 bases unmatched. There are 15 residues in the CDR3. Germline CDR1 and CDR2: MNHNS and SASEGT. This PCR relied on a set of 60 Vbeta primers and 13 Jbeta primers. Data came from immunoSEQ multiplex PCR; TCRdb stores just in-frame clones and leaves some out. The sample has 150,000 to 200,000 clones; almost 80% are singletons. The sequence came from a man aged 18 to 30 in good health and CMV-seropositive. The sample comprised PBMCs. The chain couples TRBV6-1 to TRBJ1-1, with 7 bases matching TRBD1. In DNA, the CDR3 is TGTGCCATACGAATTACCGGGACAGTCGGCACTGAAGCTTTCTTT. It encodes CAIRITGTVGTEAFF.